This T cell receptor beta chain was found in a study of T-cell memory formation after mild COVID-19. Findings of the study overall: Some SARS-CoV-2-responding clones were already detected in memory before infection.

As concerns this clonotype: Its antigen is undetermined.

Trimming stripped 2 bases from V and 12 bases from J, with 12 bases between. CDR1 is SGDLS and CDR2 is YYNGEE in the germline V gene. This CDR3 region has 12 residues. TCRdb reanalysed the 5' RACE reads using MiXCR and keeps one entry per CDR3 protein. The data contain about 560,000 distinct CDR3 sequences, about 20% of them singletons. The origin of this receptor is an adult woman who had mild COVID-19 (a few samples of this study predate the infection). Cell type and time point are not known. The chain carries TRBV9 and TRBJ2-1, with D hard to call. Sequenced material: PBMCs or a T cell subset sorted from them (not recorded which). The CDR3 nucleotides read TGTGCCAGCAGCGTCGGCCTAGAGGTGCAGTTCTTC. It codes for CASSVGLEVQFF.